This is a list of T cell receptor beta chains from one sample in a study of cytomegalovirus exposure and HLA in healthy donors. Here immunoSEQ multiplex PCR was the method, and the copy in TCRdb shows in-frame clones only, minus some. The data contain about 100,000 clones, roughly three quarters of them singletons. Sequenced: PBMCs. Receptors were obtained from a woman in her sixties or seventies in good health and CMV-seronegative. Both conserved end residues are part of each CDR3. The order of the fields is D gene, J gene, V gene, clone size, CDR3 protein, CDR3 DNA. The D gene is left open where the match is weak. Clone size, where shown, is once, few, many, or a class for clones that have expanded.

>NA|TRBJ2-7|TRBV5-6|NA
CASSFSLTGFYEQYF
TGTGCCAGCAGCTTCTCCCTCACGGGTTTCTACGAGCAGTACTTC
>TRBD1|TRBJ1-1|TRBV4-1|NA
CASSHLGRGKMNTEAFF
TGCGCCAGCAGCCACTTGGGCAGGGGGAAGATGAACACTGAAGCTTTCTTT
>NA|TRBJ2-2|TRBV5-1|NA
CASSSYPTGELFF
TGCGCCAGCAGCTCCTACCCAACCGGGGAGCTGTTTTTT
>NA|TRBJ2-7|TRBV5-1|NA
CASSLGILGAYEQYF
TGCGCCAGCAGCTTGGGAATCTTAGGAGCCTACGAGCAGTACTTC
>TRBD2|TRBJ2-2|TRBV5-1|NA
CASSPGLAGLTGELFF
TGCGCCAGCAGCCCAGGACTAGCGGGGCTCACCGGGGAGCTGTTTTTT
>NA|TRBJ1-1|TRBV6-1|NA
CASSDQGEPTHTEAFF
TGTGCCAGCAGTGACCAAGGGGAACCAACCCACACTGAAGCTTTCTTT
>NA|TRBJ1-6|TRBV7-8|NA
CASSLEAAGYSPLHF
TGTGCCAGCAGCTTAGAGGCCGCCGGGTATTCACCCCTCCACTTT
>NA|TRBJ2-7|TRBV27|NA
CASSLGRYSYEQYF
TGTGCCAGCAGTTTAGGGCGATACTCCTACGAGCAGTACTTC
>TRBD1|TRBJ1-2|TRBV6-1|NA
CASSARQGYSVGYTF
TGTGCCAGCAGTGCCCGACAGGGTTATTCGGTTGGCTACACCTTC
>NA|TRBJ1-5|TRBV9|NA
CASSVGSSSNQPQHF
TGTGCCAGCAGCGTCGGGTCATCCAGCAATCAGCCCCAGCATTTT
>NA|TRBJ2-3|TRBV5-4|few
CASSQRRGGGDTQYF
TGTGCCAGCAGCCAAAGGCGGGGAGGCGGAGATACGCAGTATTTT
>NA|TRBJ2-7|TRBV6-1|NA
CASSEALRGTLSYEQYF
TGTGCCAGCAGTGAAGCGCTTCGGGGAACTCTATCCTACGAGCAGTACTTC
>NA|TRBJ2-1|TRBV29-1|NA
CSVGREVVYNEQFF
TGCAGCGTAGGACGGGAAGTGGTATACAATGAGCAGTTCTTC
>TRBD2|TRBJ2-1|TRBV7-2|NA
CASSLTSGRWNEQFF
TGTGCCAGCAGTCTGACTAGCGGGAGGTGGAATGAGCAGTTCTTC